The rows below give T cell receptor beta chains drawn from one sample of a study of vaccination effects on CD4 cells after COVID-19. The protocol was immunoSEQ multiplex PCR, while the TCRdb copy is restricted to in-frame clones and leaves out a portion. The table lists 63,000 or so clones, around 72% of them singletons, with less than 5.5% in the top ten. Their antigens remain unidentified. The sequenced sample was CD4+ T cells from PBMCs cultured with HIV peptides, obtained before COVID-19 vaccination. The receptors were gathered from a human donor who had a prior SARS-CoV-2 infection. The CDR3 runs from the conserved cysteine through the conserved F or W. Each record gives: D gene, J gene, V gene, clone size, CDR3 protein, CDR3 DNA. The D gene is left open where the match is weak. Not all rows give a size; the values are once, few, many and, for expanded clones, a class.

D gene: NA
J gene: TRBJ2-4
V gene: TRBV3-1/TRBV3-2
clone size: few
CDR3 protein: CASSQEPGQTYF
CDR3 DNA: TGTGCCAGCAGCCAAGAGCCCGGACAGACCTACTTC

D gene: NA
J gene: TRBJ2-7
V gene: TRBV7-8
clone size: NA
CDR3 protein: CASSRSFSYEQYF
CDR3 DNA: TGTGCCAGCAGCCGAAGTTTCTCCTACGAGCAGTACTTC

D gene: NA
J gene: TRBJ1-4
V gene: TRBV7-9
clone size: NA
CDR3 protein: CASSVRGTRLEKLFF
CDR3 DNA: TGTGCCAGCAGCGTTAGAGGGACAAGGCTTGAAAAACTGTTTTTT

D gene: TRBD2
J gene: TRBJ2-7
V gene: TRBV19
clone size: NA
CDR3 protein: CASSMQRDPRGEQYF
CDR3 DNA: TGTGCCAGTAGTATGCAGCGGGACCCCCGGGGGGAGCAGTACTTC

D gene: NA
J gene: TRBJ2-1
V gene: TRBV5-5
clone size: NA
CDR3 protein: CASSARLTRIINEQFF
CDR3 DNA: TGTGCCAGCAGCGCACGACTAACCAGAATTATCAATGAGCAGTTCTTC

D gene: NA
J gene: TRBJ2-2
V gene: TRBV7-3
clone size: NA
CDR3 protein: CASSNSGRHAGELFF
CDR3 DNA: TGTGCCAGCAGTAATAGCGGTCGTCATGCCGGGGAGCTGTTTTTT

D gene: NA
J gene: TRBJ1-6
V gene: TRBV30
clone size: NA
CDR3 protein: CAQRPSSYNSPLHF
CDR3 DNA: TGTGCCCAGCGGCCCAGCTCCTATAATTCACCCCTCCACTTT

D gene: NA
J gene: TRBJ2-1
V gene: TRBV7-9
clone size: NA
CDR3 protein: CASRFWGGRSSYNEQFF
CDR3 DNA: TGTGCCAGCAGGTTTTGGGGGGGGCGGAGCTCCTACAATGAGCAGTTCTTC

D gene: TRBD1
J gene: TRBJ1-1
V gene: TRBV29-1
clone size: NA
CDR3 protein: CSVIQGQGGLVTEAFF
CDR3 DNA: TGCAGCGTCATACAGGGGCAGGGTGGTTTAGTCACTGAAGCTTTCTTT

D gene: NA
J gene: TRBJ2-1
V gene: TRBV5-1
clone size: few
CDR3 protein: CASSRDTSYNEQFF
CDR3 DNA: TGCGCCAGCAGCCGGGACACCTCCTACAATGAGCAGTTCTTC

D gene: TRBD1
J gene: TRBJ2-1
V gene: TRBV27
clone size: NA
CDR3 protein: CASRTGGSYNEQFF
CDR3 DNA: TGTGCTTCCCGGACAGGGGGCTCCTACAATGAGCAGTTCTTC

D gene: NA
J gene: TRBJ1-3
V gene: TRBV5-5
clone size: NA
CDR3 protein: CASSLVFRGNTIYF
CDR3 DNA: TGTGCCAGCAGTCTCGTTTTCCGTGGAAACACCATATATTTT

D gene: TRBD1
J gene: TRBJ2-1
V gene: TRBV6-2/TRBV6-3
clone size: NA
CDR3 protein: CASSYVKGALYNEQFF
CDR3 DNA: TGTGCCAGCAGTTACGTCAAGGGGGCCCTCTACAATGAGCAGTTCTTC

D gene: NA
J gene: TRBJ1-1
V gene: TRBV9
clone size: NA
CDR3 protein: CASSVEGHQNTEAFF
CDR3 DNA: TGTGCCAGCAGCGTAGAGGGACACCAGAACACTGAAGCTTTCTTT

D gene: NA
J gene: TRBJ1-6
V gene: TRBV19
clone size: NA
CDR3 protein: CASNPGLLSPLHF
CDR3 DNA: TGTGCCAGTAATCCGGGTCTGCTATCACCCCTCCACTTT

D gene: TRBD2
J gene: TRBJ2-5
V gene: TRBV18
clone size: NA
CDR3 protein: CASSPRTSGGQETQYF
CDR3 DNA: TGTGCCAGCTCACCGAGGACTAGCGGGGGGCAAGAGACCCAGTACTTC

D gene: NA
J gene: TRBJ1-2
V gene: TRBV19
clone size: few
CDR3 protein: CASSMRRVGANYGYTF
CDR3 DNA: TGTGCCAGTAGTATGCGACGCGTTGGGGCGAACTATGGCTACACCTTC

D gene: NA
J gene: TRBJ1-6
V gene: TRBV30
clone size: few
CDR3 protein: CAWQTGLVDSPLHF
CDR3 DNA: TGTGCCTGGCAAACAGGATTAGTAGATTCACCCCTCCACTTT

D gene: TRBD1
J gene: TRBJ1-5
V gene: TRBV15
clone size: NA
CDR3 protein: CATGREGASNQPQHF
CDR3 DNA: TGTGCCACCGGAAGAGAGGGGGCGAGCAATCAGCCCCAGCATTTT

D gene: NA
J gene: TRBJ2-3
V gene: TRBV18
clone size: NA
CDR3 protein: CASSPRERTDTQYF
CDR3 DNA: TGTGCCAGCTCACCACGGGAGAGAACAGATACGCAGTATTTT

D gene: NA
J gene: TRBJ2-2
V gene: TRBV24-1
clone size: once
CDR3 protein: CATARSINPGRGELFF
CDR3 DNA: TGTGCCACAGCCCGCTCCATCAACCCGGGGCGGGGGGAGCTGTTTTTT

D gene: NA
J gene: TRBJ2-7
V gene: TRBV11-3
clone size: NA
CDR3 protein: CASSLDSQGRSYEQYF
CDR3 DNA: TGTGCCAGCAGCTTAGACTCCCAGGGGAGAAGTTACGAGCAGTACTTC

D gene: TRBD1
J gene: TRBJ2-7
V gene: TRBV6-5
clone size: NA
CDR3 protein: CASSSTGDRTYEQYF
CDR3 DNA: TGTGCCAGCAGTTCAACAGGGGACCGGACCTACGAGCAGTACTTC

D gene: TRBD1
J gene: TRBJ2-3
V gene: TRBV5-1
clone size: few
CDR3 protein: CASSEGQGPDTQYF
CDR3 DNA: TGCGCCAGCAGCGAAGGACAGGGCCCCGATACGCAGTATTTT

D gene: NA
J gene: TRBJ1-2
V gene: TRBV20-1
clone size: few
CDR3 protein: CSARGPYGYTF
CDR3 DNA: TGCAGTGCTAGGGGTCCCTATGGCTACACCTTC

D gene: TRBD1
J gene: TRBJ1-3
V gene: TRBV2
clone size: NA
CDR3 protein: CASVRDSPGNTIYF
CDR3 DNA: TGTGCCAGCGTCAGGGACAGTCCTGGAAACACCATATATTTT

D gene: NA
J gene: TRBJ2-3
V gene: TRBV18
clone size: NA
CDR3 protein: CASSLASDTQYF
CDR3 DNA: TGTGCCAGCTCACTTGCTTCAGATACGCAGTATTTT

D gene: TRBD2
J gene: TRBJ2-4
V gene: TRBV11-3
clone size: NA
CDR3 protein: CASSPTVAGAKNIQYF
CDR3 DNA: TGTGCCAGCAGCCCCACGGTAGCGGGAGCCAAAAACATTCAGTACTTC

D gene: NA
J gene: TRBJ1-1
V gene: TRBV25-1
clone size: NA
CDR3 protein: CASQKQGGSTEAFF
CDR3 DNA: TGTGCCAGCCAGAAACAGGGCGGTAGCACTGAAGCTTTCTTT

D gene: NA
J gene: TRBJ2-3
V gene: TRBV9
clone size: NA
CDR3 protein: CASSVAVFHSDTQYF
CDR3 DNA: TGTGCCAGCAGCGTAGCTGTTTTCCATTCAGATACGCAGTATTTT

D gene: NA
J gene: TRBJ1-6
V gene: TRBV4-2
clone size: NA
CDR3 protein: CASSLDQTGKPLHF
CDR3 DNA: TGTGCCAGCAGCCTAGACCAGACCGGGAAACCCCTCCACTTT

D gene: NA
J gene: TRBJ2-5
V gene: TRBV11-2
clone size: NA
CDR3 protein: CASSLGLQETQYF
CDR3 DNA: TGTGCCAGCAGCTTAGGCCTCCAAGAGACCCAGTACTTC

D gene: NA
J gene: TRBJ2-5
V gene: TRBV6-5
clone size: NA
CDR3 protein: CASSRSGWTVRTQYF
CDR3 DNA: TGTGCCAGCAGTCGCTCCGGTTGGACTGTCCGGACCCAGTACTTC

D gene: NA
J gene: TRBJ2-1
V gene: TRBV7-2
clone size: few
CDR3 protein: CASSLGLLAGRSYNEQFF
CDR3 DNA: TGTGCCAGCAGCTTAGGACTTTTGGCGGGACGCTCCTACAATGAGCAGTTCTTC

D gene: NA
J gene: TRBJ1-1
V gene: TRBV3-1/TRBV3-2
clone size: NA
CDR3 protein: CASSQEGTMNTEAFF
CDR3 DNA: TGTGCCAGCAGCCAAGAGGGGACCATGAACACTGAAGCTTTCTTT

D gene: NA
J gene: TRBJ2-7
V gene: TRBV7-2
clone size: NA
CDR3 protein: CASSLQLVAYEQYF
CDR3 DNA: TGTGCCAGCAGCTTACAACTAGTTGCGTACGAGCAGTACTTC

D gene: TRBD1
J gene: TRBJ1-6
V gene: TRBV2
clone size: many
CDR3 protein: CASGIGTDYEFSPLHF
CDR3 DNA: TGTGCCAGCGGCATCGGGACAGATTACGAATTTTCACCCCTCCACTTT

D gene: TRBD1
J gene: TRBJ1-1
V gene: TRBV5-1
clone size: NA
CDR3 protein: CASSLAAGGPNTEAFF
CDR3 DNA: TGCGCCAGCAGCTTGGCCGCAGGGGGCCCCAACACTGAAGCTTTCTTT

D gene: NA
J gene: TRBJ1-1
V gene: TRBV2
clone size: NA
CDR3 protein: CASGGGYTEAFF
CDR3 DNA: TGTGCCAGCGGGGGTGGCTACACTGAAGCTTTCTTT

D gene: NA
J gene: TRBJ2-2
V gene: TRBV6-4
clone size: NA
CDR3 protein: CASSEDRYTGELFF
CDR3 DNA: TGTGCCAGCAGTGAGGACAGATACACCGGGGAGCTGTTTTTT

D gene: NA
J gene: TRBJ1-5
V gene: TRBV20-1
clone size: NA
CDR3 protein: CSASPGRLNQPQHF
CDR3 DNA: TGCAGTGCTAGTCCCGGACGGCTAAATCAGCCCCAGCATTTT

D gene: TRBD1
J gene: TRBJ2-3
V gene: TRBV7-3
clone size: NA
CDR3 protein: CASSRDRGTDTQYF
CDR3 DNA: TGTGCCAGCAGCCGGGACAGGGGGACAGATACGCAGTATTTT

D gene: NA
J gene: TRBJ2-3
V gene: TRBV12-5
clone size: once
CDR3 protein: CASGTHSTDTQYF
CDR3 DNA: TGTGCTAGTGGAACGCACAGCACAGATACGCAGTATTTT

D gene: NA
J gene: TRBJ1-2
V gene: TRBV4-3
clone size: NA
CDR3 protein: CASSQDLGGVNYGYTF
CDR3 DNA: TGCGCCAGCAGCCAAGATTTGGGCGGAGTAAACTATGGCTACACCTTC

D gene: NA
J gene: TRBJ2-6
V gene: TRBV6-5
clone size: NA
CDR3 protein: CASSYSGGTGANVLTF
CDR3 DNA: TGTGCCAGCAGTTACTCTGGAGGTACTGGGGCCAACGTCCTGACTTTC

D gene: NA
J gene: TRBJ1-3
V gene: TRBV11-2
clone size: NA
CDR3 protein: CASSPTISGNTIYF
CDR3 DNA: TGTGCCAGCAGCCCCACTATCTCTGGAAACACCATATATTTT

D gene: NA
J gene: TRBJ1-3
V gene: TRBV6-1
clone size: NA
CDR3 protein: CASRTPGSSGNTIYF
CDR3 DNA: TGTGCCAGCAGGACGCCAGGGAGCTCTGGAAACACCATATATTTT

D gene: NA
J gene: TRBJ2-5
V gene: TRBV5-6
clone size: once
CDR3 protein: CASSSQEAQETQYF
CDR3 DNA: TGTGCCAGCAGCTCTCAGGAGGCTCAAGAGACCCAGTACTTC

D gene: TRBD1
J gene: TRBJ1-3
V gene: TRBV27
clone size: NA
CDR3 protein: CASSLSRGTASGNTIYF
CDR3 DNA: TGTGCCAGCAGTTTATCCCGCGGGACAGCCTCTGGAAACACCATATATTTT

D gene: NA
J gene: TRBJ1-6
V gene: TRBV7-9
clone size: NA
CDR3 protein: CASSREGTPLHF
CDR3 DNA: TGTGCCAGCAGCCGAGAAGGTACACCCCTCCACTTT

D gene: NA
J gene: TRBJ1-2
V gene: TRBV6-6
clone size: NA
CDR3 protein: CASATANYGYTF
CDR3 DNA: TGTGCCAGCGCGACAGCTAACTATGGCTACACCTTC

D gene: NA
J gene: TRBJ1-5
V gene: TRBV5-1
clone size: NA
CDR3 protein: CASSLAGQPNQPQHF
CDR3 DNA: TGCGCCAGCAGCTTGGCTGGACAGCCTAATCAGCCCCAGCATTTT